These T cell receptor beta chains were read from a single sample in a study of T cell responses to AZD1222 COVID-19 vaccine. Sequencing was performed with immunoSEQ multiplex PCR; in TCRdb, only in-frame clones are kept and a portion is missing. The sample has about 72,000 clones; roughly 91% are singletons. Sequencing used peripheral blood, obtained on day 0 of AZD1222 vaccination. Source of these receptors: an adult in good health. Each CDR3 is given with its conserved first and last residue. The order of the fields is CDR3 protein, CDR3 DNA, J gene, D gene, V gene, clone size. The D gene is left open where the match is weak. Expanded clones are given a class, and other clones once, few, many or no size at all.

CDR3aa: CASTSMEGSLSPLHF
CDR3nt: TGTGCCTCGACCTCGATGGAGGGCTCTCTTTCACCCCTCCACTTT
j_gene: TRBJ1-6
d_gene: NA
v_gene: TRBV30
abundance: NA

CDR3aa: CASSPDRGDQPQHF
CDR3nt: TGTGCCAGCAGCCCCGACAGGGGGGATCAGCCCCAGCATTTT
j_gene: TRBJ1-5
d_gene: TRBD1
v_gene: TRBV6-5
abundance: NA

CDR3aa: CSAILNTEAFF
CDR3nt: TGCAGTGCTATATTGAACACTGAAGCTTTCTTT
j_gene: TRBJ1-1
d_gene: NA
v_gene: TRBV20-1
abundance: NA

CDR3aa: CSASVLGGLVNQPQHF
CDR3nt: TGCAGTGCTAGTGTTCTAGGGGGGCTGGTCAATCAGCCCCAGCATTTT
j_gene: TRBJ1-5
d_gene: NA
v_gene: TRBV20-1
abundance: NA

CDR3aa: CASSSTVNTEAFF
CDR3nt: TGTGCCAGCAGCTCGACAGTGAACACTGAAGCTTTCTTT
j_gene: TRBJ1-1
d_gene: NA
v_gene: TRBV7-8
abundance: NA

CDR3aa: CASSREPLGGYTF
CDR3nt: TGTGCCAGCAGTCGAGAGCCTCTCGGGGGCTACACCTTC
j_gene: TRBJ1-2
d_gene: NA
v_gene: TRBV2
abundance: NA

CDR3aa: CASSRDGSNTEAFF
CDR3nt: TGCGCCAGCAGCCGGGACGGATCGAACACTGAAGCTTTCTTT
j_gene: TRBJ1-1
d_gene: NA
v_gene: TRBV5-1
abundance: NA

CDR3aa: CSVRDRVYEQYF
CDR3nt: TGCAGCGTTCGGGACAGAGTCTACGAGCAGTACTTC
j_gene: TRBJ2-7
d_gene: TRBD1
v_gene: TRBV29-1
abundance: NA

CDR3aa: CASGPPGQSNQPQHF
CDR3nt: TGTGCCAGCGGGCCCCCAGGACAAAGCAATCAGCCCCAGCATTTT
j_gene: TRBJ1-5
d_gene: NA
v_gene: TRBV25-1
abundance: NA

CDR3aa: CATSEPRTTDTQYF
CDR3nt: TGTGCCACCAGTGAGCCCCGGACAACAGATACGCAGTATTTT
j_gene: TRBJ2-3
d_gene: NA
v_gene: TRBV24-1
abundance: NA

CDR3aa: CASSLGSGGLYGYTF
CDR3nt: TGTGCCAGCAGTTTAGGGTCAGGGGGACTCTATGGCTACACCTTC
j_gene: TRBJ1-2
d_gene: TRBD1
v_gene: TRBV27
abundance: NA

CDR3aa: CASYNRWDRGYGYTF
CDR3nt: TGTGCCAGTTATAACAGGTGGGATAGAGGCTATGGCTACACCTTC
j_gene: TRBJ1-2
d_gene: NA
v_gene: TRBV6-5
abundance: NA

CDR3aa: CASSPPGTGELFF
CDR3nt: TGTGCCAGCAGTCCTCCAGGGACCGGGGAGCTGTTTTTT
j_gene: TRBJ2-2
d_gene: NA
v_gene: TRBV25-1
abundance: NA

CDR3aa: CASSLGGSENYGYTF
CDR3nt: TGTGCCAGCAGTTTAGGGGGTAGTGAGAACTATGGCTACACCTTC
j_gene: TRBJ1-2
d_gene: NA
v_gene: TRBV6-5
abundance: NA

CDR3aa: CASSLLPASTDTQYF
CDR3nt: TGTGCCAGCAGCCTCCTTCCAGCTAGCACAGATACGCAGTATTTT
j_gene: TRBJ2-3
d_gene: NA
v_gene: TRBV7-2
abundance: NA

CDR3aa: CASSPPVEEPNGYTF
CDR3nt: TGTGCCAGCAGCCCGCCTGTTGAAGAGCCCAACGGCTACACCTTC
j_gene: TRBJ1-2
d_gene: NA
v_gene: TRBV3-1/TRBV3-2
abundance: NA

CDR3aa: CASSFRGFHEQYF
CDR3nt: TGTGCCAGCAGTTTTAGGGGTTTTCACGAGCAGTACTTC
j_gene: TRBJ2-7
d_gene: NA
v_gene: TRBV12-3/TRBV12-4
abundance: NA

CDR3aa: CASSPESPTDGYTF
CDR3nt: TGTGCCAGCAGTCCCGAATCTCCTACGGATGGCTACACCTTC
j_gene: TRBJ1-2
d_gene: NA
v_gene: TRBV28
abundance: NA

CDR3aa: CAWSVHLPNEQFF
CDR3nt: TGTGCCTGGAGTGTACACCTTCCCAATGAGCAGTTCTTC
j_gene: TRBJ2-1
d_gene: NA
v_gene: TRBV30
abundance: NA

CDR3aa: CASSVTADNTEAFF
CDR3nt: TGTGCCAGCAGCGTAACGGCGGACAACACTGAAGCTTTCTTT
j_gene: TRBJ1-1
d_gene: NA
v_gene: TRBV9
abundance: NA

CDR3aa: CASRALAGPGFEQFF
CDR3nt: TGTGCCAGCAGGGCCCTAGCGGGCCCAGGTTTTGAGCAGTTCTTC
j_gene: TRBJ2-1
d_gene: TRBD2
v_gene: TRBV11-2
abundance: few

CDR3aa: CASSPRLGANSLIRELFF
CDR3nt: TGTGCCAGCAGCCCCCGTCTCGGGGCAAACTCATTAATAAGGGAGCTGTTTTTT
j_gene: TRBJ2-2
d_gene: NA
v_gene: TRBV7-9
abundance: NA

CDR3aa: CASSPGRGAGSNSPLHF
CDR3nt: TGTGCCAGCAGCCCCGGCCGGGGGGCAGGTAGTAATTCACCCCTCCACTTT
j_gene: TRBJ1-6
d_gene: NA
v_gene: TRBV5-4
abundance: NA

CDR3aa: CASSRSSGGPYEQYF
CDR3nt: TGTGCCAGCAGCCGCAGTAGCGGGGGACCCTACGAGCAGTACTTC
j_gene: TRBJ2-7
d_gene: TRBD2
v_gene: TRBV2
abundance: few

CDR3aa: CAWRVRGSSYNEQFF
CDR3nt: TGTGCCTGGAGAGTTAGGGGGAGCTCCTACAATGAGCAGTTCTTC
j_gene: TRBJ2-1
d_gene: NA
v_gene: TRBV30
abundance: NA

CDR3aa: CASSQGLAVTYNEQFF
CDR3nt: TGTGCCAGCAGCCAAGGACTAGCGGTGACCTACAATGAGCAGTTCTTC
j_gene: TRBJ2-1
d_gene: TRBD2
v_gene: TRBV14
abundance: NA

CDR3aa: CASSLGRGHVYEQYF
CDR3nt: TGTGCCAGCAGCTTAGGGCGGGGGCACGTTTACGAGCAGTACTTC
j_gene: TRBJ2-7
d_gene: NA
v_gene: TRBV7-2
abundance: NA

CDR3aa: CASSQDYGVTGNEQFF
CDR3nt: TGTGCCAGCAGCCAAGATTACGGGGTAACAGGCAATGAGCAGTTCTTC
j_gene: TRBJ2-1
d_gene: NA
v_gene: TRBV3-1/TRBV3-2
abundance: NA

CDR3aa: CASSLATAGISPLHF
CDR3nt: TGTGCCAGCAGCTTGGCCACGGCGGGGATTTCACCCCTCCACTTT
j_gene: TRBJ1-6
d_gene: NA
v_gene: TRBV5-8
abundance: NA